This passage covers 13 T cell receptor beta chains from one sample sequenced in a study of blood T cell repertoires in COVID-19. Using immunoSEQ multiplex PCR, the repertoire was profiled, and TCRdb retains in-frame clones only, with some absent. The repertoire holds about 140,000 clones, with approximately 82% as singletons. The sample taken for sequencing was peripheral blood. The receptor set was obtained from a man aged 60 to 69 with active or convalescent COVID-19.

A single count supports this clone. The genes are TRBV6-6 and TRBJ2-1; 12 positions match TRBD1. This CDR3 has 15 residues. Germline V gene data show CDR1 as MNHNY and CDR2 as SVGAGI (reference sequence). The trim removed 6 bases at V and 8 bases at J, leaving 8 bases unmatched. CDR3 amino acids: CASSPGTGGTDEQFF. In DNA form, the CDR3 reads TGTGCCAGCAGCCCTGGGACAGGGGGCACCGATGAGCAGTTCTTC.

The chain carries TRBV2 and TRBJ2-3, with 9 bases identical to TRBD2. With V trimmed by 2 bases and J by 6 bases, 6 bases remained unmatched. Germline V lookup: CDR1 SNHLY, CDR2 FYNNEI. CDR3 size: 15 residues. The CDR3 DNA reads TGTGCCAGCAGTGAACTGCGGGAGGGCCACGATACGCAGTATTTT. Amino acids: CASSELREGHDTQYF.

This chain links TRBV2 with TRBJ2-3, with 11 bases that match TRBD2. Germline V gives CDR1 SNHLY, CDR2 FYNNEI. V dropped 8 bases and J dropped 3; count of bases not matched to a gene: 7. The CDR3 is 15 amino acids. CDR3 region: CASLLAGGNTDTQYF. DNA for the CDR3: TGTGCCAGCCTCCTAGCGGGGGGAAATACAGATACGCAGTATTTT. Supplemented by reference TRBV2 and TRBJ2-3, the full variable domain reads EPEVTQTPSHQVTQMGQEVILRCVPISNHLYFYWYRQILGQKVEFLVSFYNNEISEKSEIFDDQFSVERPDGSNFTLKIRSTKLEDSAMYFCASLLAGGNTDTQYFGPGTRLTVL.

This chain uses TRBV6-2 or TRBV6-3 with TRBJ2-1; perhaps TRBD1 as D (5 bases). Germline V lookup: CDR1 MNHEY, CDR2 SVGEGT. The CDR3 has 15 residues. Deletions cut 2 bases from V and 5 bases from J, with 13 bases between. The CDR3 nucleotides read TGTGCCAGCAGTTACCTTGGGGCGCTTAACAATGAGCAGTTCTTC. This gives the protein CASSYLGALNNEQFF.

This clone came up a few times. V is TRBV4-1 and J is TRBJ1-5; D not certain. The CDR3 runs to 15 residues. The V end lost 2 bases, the J end lost 4 bases, and 12 bases lay between the germline ends. Germline CDR1 and CDR2: MGHRA and YSYEKL. CDR3 region: CASSQLGPLNQPQHF. The CDR3 DNA is TGCGCCAGCAGCCAACTTGGGCCCTTGAATCAGCCCCAGCATTTT.

The chain is built from TRBV11-3 and TRBJ2-1; 13 nucleotides align to TRBD2. J was trimmed by 15 bases and V by 4 bases; bases with no gene match: 9. Germline V CDR1 and CDR2: SGHNT, YENEEA. The CDR3 consists of 14 residues. The CDR3 nucleotides read TGTGCCAGCAGCTCATCCGGGACTAGCGGGATTGGGTTCTTC. Its translation is CASSSSGTSGIGFF.

J is TRBJ1-1 and V is TRBV13; D is unresolved. Germline V gives CDR1 PRHDT, CDR2 FYEKMQ (reference sequence). The ends were cut back, 7 bases at V and 0 bases at J, with 12 bases in the middle. The CDR3 covers 14 residues. CDR3 in amino acids: CASKASVLNTEAFF. The DNA of the CDR3 is TGTGCCAGCAAAGCTTCCGTTTTGAACACTGAAGCTTTCTTT.

The chain employs TRBV2 and TRBJ2-7, with TRBD1 matching 10 bases. Germline CDR1 and CDR2: SNHLY and FYNNEI. With V trimmed by 4 bases and J by 1 base, 4 bases remained unmatched. The CDR3 is 15 residues long. DNA for the CDR3: TGTGCCAGCAGTGCCGGGACAGGGGTGTCCTACGAGCAGTACGTC. Translation: CASSAGTGVSYEQYV.

The V gene is TRBV7-2, the J gene TRBJ2-5; 7 bases are shared with TRBD1. J was trimmed by 9 bases and V by 1 base; bases with no gene match: 11. The CDR3 totals 15 residues. Germline V gene data show CDR1 as SGHTA and CDR2 as FQGNSA. CDR3 protein: CASSLERGPGLAQYF. For the CDR3, the DNA is TGTGCCAGCAGCTTAGAGAGGGGGCCAGGGTTAGCCCAGTACTTC.

The chain links TRBV30 to TRBJ1-3, with TRBD1 as a possible D gene (5 bases). V was shortened by 2 bases and J by 7 bases, with 18 bases between the two germline ends. The CDR3 is 15 residues long. The germline V gene encodes CDR1 GTSNPN and CDR2 SVGIG (reference sequence). CDR3 sequence (DNA): TGTGCCTGGAGTATGGGGCCCACCAGGGTCAACACCATATATTTT. Its translation is CAWSMGPTRVNTIYF. Drawing the rest from reference TRBV30 and TRBJ1-3, the complete variable domain is SQTIHQWPATLVQPVGSPLSLECTVEGTSNPNLYWYRQAAGRGLQLLFYSVGIGQISSEVPQNLSASRPQDRQFILSSKKLLLSDSGFYLCAWSMGPTRVNTIYFGEGSWLTVV.

V and J are TRBV7-2 and TRBJ1-2, with no clear D. Trimming took 2 bases from V and 2 from J, leaving 6 bases between them. Germline V gene data show CDR1 as SGHTA and CDR2 as FQGNSA. The CDR3 is made up of 13 amino acids. CDR3 in DNA: TGTGCCAGCAGCTTAAACATGAACTATGGCTACACCTTC. It translates to CASSLNMNYGYTF. Full variable domain (outside the CDR3, taken from reference TRBV7-2 and TRBJ1-2): GAGVSQSPSNKVTEKGKDVELRCDPISGHTALYWYRQSLGQGLEFLIYFQGNSAPDKSGLPSDRFSAERTGGSVSTLTIQRTQQEDSAVYLCASSLNMNYGYTFGSGTRLTVV.

V is TRBV11-3 and J is TRBJ1-2, with a weak D call TRBD1 (6 bases). CDR3 length equals 16 residues. Trimming cost V 5 bases and J 7 bases, with 23 bases left between them. The germline V gene has CDR1 SGHNT and CDR2 YENEEA. In DNA, the CDR3 is TGTGCCAGCAGCACTTACTACAGGGATTTTAACGGTGGCTACACCTTC. Its protein product is CASSTYYRDFNGGYTF.

The V gene is TRBV6-6, the J gene TRBJ1-2, with TRBD1 matching over 7 bases. V shed 8 bases and J 8 bases; nucleotides not matched to a gene: 2. Germline values: CDR1 MNHNY, CDR2 SVGAGI (reference sequence). This CDR3 comprises 10 residues. The CDR3 nucleotides are TGTGCCAGCGGGACAGACGGCTACACCTTC. Residues: CASGTDGYTF.